The 30 T cell receptor beta chains reported below all come from one sample, sequenced in a study of blood T cell repertoires in COVID-19. Sequencing was performed with immunoSEQ multiplex PCR; in TCRdb, only in-frame clones are kept and a portion is missing. In the table there are more than 400,000 clones, about 90% of which are singletons. Sequencing was performed on PBMCs or T cells enriched from blood (not recorded which). The receptors come from a man between 18 and 29 years old who had recovered from COVID-19.

The rearrangement uses TRBV2 and TRBJ2-3, with TRBD1 matching 8 bases. Germline V gene lookup returns CDR1 SNHLY and CDR2 FYNNEI. This CDR3 region has 19 residues. The J segment lost 3 bases and the V segment lost 0 bases, leaving 14 bases of the junction unmatched. The CDR3 loop reads CASSEAPFARTGYTDTQYF. Here the CDR3 DNA reads TGTGCCAGCAGTGAAGCGCCTTTCGCTCGGACAGGGTATACAGATACGCAGTATTTT.

The chain is built from TRBV6-5 and TRBJ1-5; a weak D match, TRBD1 (5 bases). V was clipped by 3 bases and J by 5 bases, with 14 bases between them. This CDR3 comprises 15 residues. The V gene's germline CDR1 is MNHEY and CDR2 SVGAGI. The CDR3 loop reads CASSYSAQGHQPQHF. CDR3 in DNA: TGTGCCAGCAGTTATTCCGCGCAGGGTCATCAGCCCCAGCATTTT.

The J gene is TRBJ2-1, the V gene TRBV27, with D tentatively TRBD2 (6 bases). This CDR3 is 16 amino acids long. The germline V gene has CDR1 MNHEY and CDR2 SMNVEV (reference sequence). V lost 3 bases, J lost 0 bases, and 12 bases lay in between. CDR3 residues: CASSLWGESSYNEQFF. The CDR3 bases are TGTGCCAGCAGTTTGTGGGGGGAGAGCTCCTACAATGAGCAGTTCTTC.

The chain combines TRBV9 with TRBJ2-1; TRBD2 agrees at 13 bases. The CDR3 is 16 amino acids. Trimming cost V 3 bases and J 5 bases; bases outside gene matches: 5. The germline V gene encodes CDR1 SGDLS and CDR2 YYNGEE. CDR3 residues: CASSARTSGSHNEQFF. The DNA of the CDR3 is TGTGCCAGCAGCGCGCGGACTAGCGGGAGCCACAATGAGCAGTTCTTC. Supplemented by reference TRBV9 and TRBJ2-1, the full variable domain reads DSGVTQTPKHLITATGQRVTLRCSPRSGDLSVYWYQQSLDQGLQFLIQYYNGEERAKGNILERFSAQQFPDLHSELNLSSLELGDSALYFCASSARTSGSHNEQFFGPGTRLTVL.

The CDR3 loop reads CATRGWGGGDTEAFF. CDR3 nucleotide sequence: TGTGCCACCCGAGGGTGGGGGGGTGGAGACACTGAAGCTTTCTTT. The chain carries TRBV27 and TRBJ1-1; D might be TRBD1 (5 bases). V shed 10 bases and J shed 3 bases, with 21 bases lying between them. Germline V CDR1 and CDR2: MNHEY, SMNVEV (reference sequence). This CDR3 has 15 amino acids.

The chain links TRBV21-1 to TRBJ1-2; the table's D call TRBD1 went unverified against the DNA. TRBV21-1 is a listed pseudogene. The length of the CDR3 is 15 residues. This CDR3 is CASSKAGQPLYGYTF. The DNA for the CDR3 is TGTGCCAGCAGCAAAGCGGGACAACCTCTCTATGGCTACACCTTC.

V is TRBV19 and J is TRBJ1-3; no reliable D call. Germline V CDR1 and CDR2: LNHDA, SQIVND (reference sequence). With 6 bases removed from V and 4 bases from J, the gap between germline ends came to 16 bases. CDR3 length: 15 amino acids. CDR3 DNA: TGTGCCAGTAGAGTGCCGCGGAGGCTAGGAAACACCATATATTTT. Translated, it gives CASRVPRRLGNTIYF.

This chain uses TRBV3-1 (or the pseudogene TRBV3-2) with TRBJ1-4; 7 bases fit TRBD1. From germline, CDR1 is LGHDT and CDR2 YNNKEL (reference sequence). The CDR3 totals 13 residues. The V gene end was trimmed by 4 bases and the J gene end by 5 bases; junction bases not matched to a gene: 1. The CDR3 here is CASSLQGNEKLFF. The DNA for the CDR3 is TGTGCCAGCAGCCTACAGGGGAATGAAAAACTGTTTTTT.

The chain joins TRBV18 to TRBJ2-7; D unclear. The germline V gene has CDR1 KGHSH and CDR2 LQKENI. This CDR3 has 15 amino acids. Trimming removed 5 bases at V and 5 bases at J, with 19 bases between. This chain's CDR3 is CASSDKNKGTNEQYF. The CDR3 nucleotides are TGTGCCAGCTCAGACAAAAACAAAGGAACCAACGAGCAGTACTTC.

The V and J genes are TRBV28 and TRBJ2-6, with D unclear. The germline CDR1 and CDR2 sequences are MDHEN and SYDVKM. Trimming pared 5 bases from V and 2 bases from J, leaving 19 bases between. This CDR3 is built from 18 residues. CDR3 protein: CASSPVVAEPPGANVLTF. CDR3 DNA: TGTGCCAGCAGTCCCGTGGTAGCTGAACCCCCTGGGGCCAACGTCCTGACTTTC.

A word on this clone: This same CDR3 is encoded by further DNA sequences in the sample. This chain joins TRBV29-1 and TRBJ1-2, with no clear D. Trimming shortened V by 6 bases and J by 3 bases, and 5 bases separated the two germline ends. The length of the CDR3 is 10 residues. From germline, CDR1 is SQVTM and CDR2 ANQGSEA. The CDR3 nucleotides are TGCAGCGTGGCGGACTATGGCTACACCTTC. Its protein product is CSVADYGYTF.

As to this clone: One junction end does not reproduce the germline sequence, and a read error may be involved. Other DNA sequences in this specimen translate into the identical CDR3. The chain links TRBV7-3 to TRBJ1-1; 8 positions agree with TRBD1. CDR3 length equals 14 residues. Germline loops: CDR1 SGHTA, CDR2 FQGTGA. CDR3 in amino acids: CASSLTGGNTEAFF. The CDR3 DNA reads TGTGCCAGCAGCCTAACAGGGGGAAACACTGAAGCTTTCTTT.

J is TRBJ2-5 and V is TRBV7-9, with a weak D call TRBD1 (5 bases). V dropped 2 bases and J dropped 5 bases, with 15 bases sitting between them. In germline, CDR1 is SEHNR, CDR2 FQNEAQ (reference sequence). The CDR3 covers 15 residues. CDR3 residues: CASSLTFGSGETQYF. CDR3 bases: TGTGCCAGCAGCTTAACCTTCGGATCAGGGGAGACCCAGTACTTC.

This clone was found a few times. The gene calls are TRBV7-7 and TRBJ2-2; a weak D match, TRBD1 (5 bases). In germline, CDR1 is SSHAT, CDR2 FNYEAQ (reference sequence). The CDR3 covers 14 residues. Deletions cut 4 bases from V and 1 base from J, with 7 bases between. CDR3 in DNA: TGTGCCAGCAGCTCCCAGGGGAACACCGGGGAGCTGTTTTTT. This translates into CASSSQGNTGELFF.

V gene TRBV28 combines with J gene TRBJ2-3; 9 bases line up with TRBD1. Germline V lookup: CDR1 MDHEN, CDR2 SYDVKM. The CDR3 length is 13 residues. The ends lost 10 bases at V and 4 bases at J; junction bases unmatched: 6. CDR3 sequence: CATQGALADTQYF. The DNA for the CDR3 is TGTGCCACACAGGGGGCTTTGGCAGATACGCAGTATTTT.

The rearrangement links TRBV24-1 to TRBJ2-5, with 7 bases fitting TRBD1. The germline V gene has CDR1 KGHDR and CDR2 SFDVKD. This CDR3 has 14 amino acids. The V gene end was trimmed by 7 bases and the J gene end by 2 bases; junction bases not matched to a gene: 6. CDR3: CATSVTGAQETQYF. CDR3 sequence (DNA): TGTGCCACCAGCGTAACAGGGGCTCAAGAGACCCAGTACTTC.

The V and J genes are TRBV2 and TRBJ2-7; a possible D gene is TRBD2 (6 bases). V was cut by 11 bases and J by 2 bases, with 13 bases left in between. The CDR3 sequence is 12 residues long. Germline CDR1 SNHLY, CDR2 FYNNEI. CDR3 bases: TGTGCCCGAGGGGAGGTCCCCTACGAGCAGTACTTC. Translating gives CARGEVPYEQYF.

The chain links TRBV6-5 to TRBJ1-2, with D unresolved. This CDR3 comprises 15 residues. V dropped 2 bases and J dropped 3 bases, with 13 bases sitting between them. Germline lookup yields CDR1 MNHEY and CDR2 SVGAGI. CDR3 DNA: TGTGCCAGCAGTTACACTCCCCCAGGCGACTATGGCTACACCTTC. This encodes CASSYTPPGDYGYTF.

The CDR3 bases are TGTGCCAGCAGCCCAACAGGGGTTAGTGGCTACACCTTC. It specifies CASSPTGVSGYTF. The chain combines TRBV7-9 with TRBJ1-2; 7 bases are shared with TRBD1. J gave up 7 bases and V 5 bases, and 7 bases lay outside the gene matches. Germline loops: CDR1 SEHNR, CDR2 FQNEAQ (reference sequence). This CDR3 has 13 residues.

The rearrangement links TRBV11-3 to TRBJ2-7, with D unclear. CDR1 and CDR2 (germline): SGHNT, YENEEA. The CDR3 has 13 residues. With 7 bases removed from V and 4 bases from J, the gap between germline ends came to 14 bases. The CDR3 region has the DNA TGTGCCAGCATCCTTTCGGTAGCTTACGAGCAGTACTTC. It codes for CASILSVAYEQYF.

This chain connects TRBV19 to TRBJ1-5, with D perhaps matching TRBD1 (6 bases). Trimming removed 6 bases at V and 0 bases at J, with 12 bases between. Germline CDR1 and CDR2: LNHDA and SQIVND (reference sequence). CDR3 size: 15 residues. The CDR3 protein is CASREGGYSNQPQHF. The CDR3 DNA follows: TGTGCCAGTAGGGAGGGGGGGTATAGCAATCAGCCCCAGCATTTT.

The chain carries TRBV27 and TRBJ2-1; a possible D gene is TRBD1 (6 bases). The CDR3 consists of 18 residues. From germline, CDR1 is MNHEY and CDR2 SMNVEV (reference sequence). Trimming stripped 6 bases from V and 4 bases from J, with 25 bases between. The CDR3 protein is CASRNDGQTDKLYNEQFF. The CDR3 nucleotides are TGTGCCAGCAGAAACGACGGACAGACAGACAAACTATACAATGAGCAGTTCTTC.

This chain uses TRBV9 with TRBJ1-4; D is possibly TRBD1 (6 bases). Between the trimmed V and J ends, which lost 0 bases and 5 bases, there was a span of 17 bases. The CDR3 is 17 amino acids. Per germline, CDR1 SGDLS and CDR2 YYNGEE. The CDR3 DNA reads as TGTGCCAGCAGCGTAGAACCTTCCGGGGGGCGGAATGAAAAACTGTTTTTT. It specifies CASSVEPSGGRNEKLFF.

The chain uses TRBV9 and TRBJ2-7, with D maybe TRBD2 (5 bases). This CDR3 region has 15 residues. The germline gives CDR1 SGDLS, CDR2 YYNGEE. Trimming took 5 bases from V and 0 from J, leaving 15 bases between them. The CDR3 nucleotides are TGTGCCAGCAGTTCTTCTGGACTGAGCTCCTACGAGCAGTACTTC. Protein: CASSSSGLSSYEQYF.

V usage is TRBV11-3 and J usage is TRBJ2-1, with 9 bases that match TRBD2. Germline V gene lookup returns CDR1 SGHNT and CDR2 YENEEA. CDR3 length: 15 residues. V was pared by 4 bases and J by 8 bases, with 9 bases of the junction left unmatched. CDR3 coding DNA: TGTGCCAGCAGCTCTGAGCGGGAGGCCGTAGATGAGCAGTTCTTC. Translating it yields CASSSEREAVDEQFF.

V gene TRBV5-6 combines with J gene TRBJ1-1, with 7 bases identical to TRBD1. The CDR3 is 14 residues long. The ends lost 5 bases at V and 4 bases at J; junction bases unmatched: 8. Germline-derived CDR1 and CDR2 are SGHDT and YYEEEE. DNA of the CDR3: TGTGCCAGCAGTAAACTTGACAGGGCCACTGAAGCTTTCTTT. It yields the protein CASSKLDRATEAFF.

V usage is TRBV15 and J usage is TRBJ2-5; D uncertain. V shed 2 bases and J shed 5 bases, with 3 bases lying between them. The CDR3 contains 11 residues. Germline lookup yields CDR1 LNHNV and CDR2 YYDKDF (reference sequence). CDR3 DNA sequence: TGTGCCACCAGCAGAACTGAGACCCAGTACTTC. This encodes CATSRTETQYF.

The chain has TRBV19 and TRBJ1-2, with D possibly TRBD1 on 5 matching bases. The CDR3 extends over 13 amino acids. Germline V gives CDR1 LNHDA, CDR2 SQIVND (reference sequence). Deletions cut 3 bases from V and 4 bases from J, with 9 bases between. In DNA form, the CDR3 reads TGTGCCAGTAGTATGGACAACCGCTATGGCTACACCTTC. As protein: CASSMDNRYGYTF. Together with reference TRBV19 and TRBJ1-2, the CDR3 gives the full variable domain: DGGITQSPKYLFRKEGQNVTLSCEQNLNHDAMYWYRQDPGQGLRLIYYSQIVNDFQKGDIAEGYSVSREKKESFPLTVTSAQKNPTAFYLCASSMDNRYGYTFGSGTRLTVV.

The rearrangement uses TRBV10-3 and TRBJ1-2; TRBD1 matches 7 bases. CDR1 is ENHRY, CDR2 SYGVKD, per germline. The CDR3 totals 14 residues. V shed 0 bases, J shed 8 bases, and the junction held 6 bases outside the gene matches. This CDR3 reads CAISESAGGEGYTF. In DNA form, the CDR3 reads TGTGCCATCAGTGAGTCGGCAGGGGGTGAAGGCTACACCTTC.

J is TRBJ2-3 and V is TRBV9, with 11 bases that match TRBD1. CDR3 length equals 14 residues. Looked up from germline, CDR1 is SGDLS and CDR2 is YYNGEE. Unmatched junction bases numbered 2, after V lost 3 bases and J lost 5 bases. The CDR3 spells CASSGTGGEDTQYF. DNA for the CDR3: TGTGCCAGCAGCGGGACAGGGGGCGAAGATACGCAGTATTTT.